This TCR beta chain was identified in a study of early T cells in non-severe SARS-CoV-2 infection. Study details: Chains were unpaired, as sequencing was done on bulk RNA from unsorted whole blood. Study-level results: Private and CD4 specificities were missed by VDJdb matching, skewed to anti-spike CD8.

In its sample, this clonotype was seen a few times. Its antigen is unidentified. Trimming cost V 5 bases and J 0 bases, with 12 bases left between them. The CDR3 extends over 15 amino acids. CDR1 SGHNT and CDR2 YENEEA come from the germline V gene. Attachment of unique molecular identifiers was made to individual cDNA molecules. One entry per CDR3 protein results from TCRdb running MiXCR on the 5' RACE reads. Among tens of thousands of distinct CDR3 sequences listed, about 12% were seen once. The V call is TRBV11-3, the J call TRBJ2-3, with D possibly TRBD1 on 6 matching bases. Here the sequenced sample was whole blood, taken at baseline. This sequence was found in an adult who was a healthcare worker with PCR-confirmed SARS-CoV-2 infection or an uninfected control (not recorded which). CDR3 sequence: CASSKGETSTDTQYF. CDR3 bases: TGTGCCAGCAGCAAGGGGGAAACTAGCACAGATACGCAGTATTTT.